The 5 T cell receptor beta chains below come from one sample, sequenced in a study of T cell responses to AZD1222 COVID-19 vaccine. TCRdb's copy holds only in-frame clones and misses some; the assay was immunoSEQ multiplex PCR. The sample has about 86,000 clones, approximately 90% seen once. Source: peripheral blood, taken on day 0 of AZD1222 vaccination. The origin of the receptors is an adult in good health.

CDR3 bases: TGTGCCACTAGACAGGCAGGCGTGAGTAACTATGGCTACACCTTC. Its protein is CATRQAGVSNYGYTF. This sequence joins TRBV19 and TRBJ1-2, with D possibly being TRBD1 (6 bases). The length of the CDR3 is 15 residues. V lost 10 bases and J lost 1, with 19 bases in between. The germline V gene has CDR1 LNHDA and CDR2 SQIVND (reference sequence).

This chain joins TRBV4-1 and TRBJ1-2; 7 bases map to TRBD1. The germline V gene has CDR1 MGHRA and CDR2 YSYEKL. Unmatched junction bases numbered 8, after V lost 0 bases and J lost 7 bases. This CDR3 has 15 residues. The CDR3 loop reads CASSQEGRTGSGYTF. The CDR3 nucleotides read TGCGCCAGCAGCCAAGAGGGAAGGACAGGTAGTGGCTACACCTTC.

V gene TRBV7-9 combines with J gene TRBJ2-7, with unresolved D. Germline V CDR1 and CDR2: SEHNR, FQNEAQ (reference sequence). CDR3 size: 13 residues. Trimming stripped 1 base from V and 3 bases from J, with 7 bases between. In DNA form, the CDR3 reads TGTGCCAGCAGCTTAGAAGTTATCTACGAGCAGTACTTC. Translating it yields CASSLEVIYEQYF. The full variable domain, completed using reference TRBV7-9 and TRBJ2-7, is DTGVSQNPRHKITKRGQNVTFRCDPISEHNRLYWYRQTLGQGPEFLTYFQNEAQLEKSRLLSDRFSAERPKGSFSTLEIQRTEQGDSAMYLCASSLEVIYEQYFGPGTRLTVT.

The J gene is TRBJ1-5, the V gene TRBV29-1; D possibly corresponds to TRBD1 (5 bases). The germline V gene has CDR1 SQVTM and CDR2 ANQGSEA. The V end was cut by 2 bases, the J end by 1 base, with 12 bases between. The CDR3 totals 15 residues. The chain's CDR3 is CSVEQGTRSNQPQHF. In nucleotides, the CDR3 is TGCAGCGTTGAACAGGGAACGAGGAGCAATCAGCCCCAGCATTTT.

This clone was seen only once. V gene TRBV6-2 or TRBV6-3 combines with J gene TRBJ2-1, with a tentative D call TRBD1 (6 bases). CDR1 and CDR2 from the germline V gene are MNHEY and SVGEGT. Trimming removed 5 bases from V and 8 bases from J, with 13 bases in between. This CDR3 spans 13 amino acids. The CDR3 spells CASSRLQGYEQFF. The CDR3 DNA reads TGTGCCAGCAGTCGATTACAGGGCTATGAGCAGTTCTTC.